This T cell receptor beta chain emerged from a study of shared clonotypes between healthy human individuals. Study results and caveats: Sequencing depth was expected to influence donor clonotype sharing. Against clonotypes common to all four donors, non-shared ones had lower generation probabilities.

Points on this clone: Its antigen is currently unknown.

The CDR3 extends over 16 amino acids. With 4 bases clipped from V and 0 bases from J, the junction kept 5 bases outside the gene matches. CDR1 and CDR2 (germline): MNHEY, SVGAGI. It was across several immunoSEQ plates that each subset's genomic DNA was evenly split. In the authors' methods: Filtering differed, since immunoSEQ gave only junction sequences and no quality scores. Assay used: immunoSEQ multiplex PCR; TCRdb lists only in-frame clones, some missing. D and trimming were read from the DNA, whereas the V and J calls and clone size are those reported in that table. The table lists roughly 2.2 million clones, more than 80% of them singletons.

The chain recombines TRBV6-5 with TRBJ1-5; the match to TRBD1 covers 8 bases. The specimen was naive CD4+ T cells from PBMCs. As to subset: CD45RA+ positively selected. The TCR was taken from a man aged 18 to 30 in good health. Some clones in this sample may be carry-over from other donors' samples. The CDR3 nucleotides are TGTGCCAGCAGTTTCTCGACAGGGGATAGCAATCAGCCCCAGCATTTT. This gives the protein CASSFSTGDSNQPQHF.